The 9 T cell receptor beta chains below were found in one sample sequenced in a study of prognosis after radiotherapy for stage I lung cancer. Starting from genomic DNA, TCR beta CDR3 was amplified through two-round multiplex PCR. During first-round PCR, primers specific to each TRBV and TRBJ gene were used. TCRdb re-derived calls from the multiplex PCR reads in MiXCR, one entry per CDR3 protein. This sample has about 26,000 distinct CDR3 sequences; roughly 30% occur once, and the top ten carry roughly 33%. Here the sequenced sample was PBMCs, taken before or after stereotactic body radiation therapy (not recorded which). Source of these receptors: a donor over 45 with non-small cell lung cancer.

This clonotype appeared many times. This sequence joins TRBV5-6 and TRBJ2-1, with TRBD1 identical over 7 bases. V lost 4 bases to trimming and J lost 6 bases; unmatched junction nucleotides: 22. CDR1 SGHDT and CDR2 YYEEEE come from the germline V gene. The CDR3 has 19 residues. CDR3 loop: CASSPRTGKDLFLINEQFF. DNA of the CDR3: TGTGCCAGCAGCCCACGGACAGGAAAGGACTTGTTCCTAATCAATGAGCAGTTCTTC.

Ten or more counts support this clonotype. The chain links TRBV5-1 to TRBJ2-1; 8 positions match TRBD1. V was clipped by 4 bases and J by 9 bases; unmatched bases: 6. CDR1 is SGHRS, CDR2 YFSETQ, per germline. CDR3 length: 13 residues. CDR3 sequence: CASSNWTGSEQFF. The CDR3 bases are TGCGCCAGCAGCAACTGGACAGGGAGTGAGCAGTTCTTC.

Many counts were recorded for this clonotype. V usage is TRBV27 and J usage is TRBJ2-4, with D possibly TRBD1 on 7 matching bases. The CDR3 length is 16 residues. V was shortened by 4 bases and J by 3 bases, with 16 bases between the two germline ends. Germline lookup yields CDR1 MNHEY and CDR2 SMNVEV (reference sequence). CDR3 residues: CASSSGHRGGKNIQYF. The CDR3 nucleotides read TGTGCCAGCAGTTCGGGACACAGGGGAGGCAAAAACATTCAGTACTTC.

With respect to this clonotype: A far more abundant clone sits one base away, making this likely a read error. The chain recombines TRBV6-9 with TRBJ2-7; 7 nucleotides line up with TRBD2. Germline CDR1 reads MNHGY; CDR2 reads SVAAGI. The CDR3 contains 17 residues. V lost 3 bases and J lost 1; bases outside the gene matches: 12. CDR3 nucleotide sequence: TGTGCCAGCAGTTACCCCTGGCTAGCGGTAGGTTCCTACGAGCAGTACTTC. It yields the protein CASSYPWLAVGSYEQYF.

This clonotype qualifies as medium-sized. The genes are TRBV11-3 and TRBJ2-2, with a tentative D call TRBD2 (6 bases). The V end was cut by 1 base, the J end by 0 bases, with 6 bases between. The CDR3 length is 15 residues. Germline V lookup: CDR1 SGHNT, CDR2 YENEEA. CDR3 sequence (DNA): TGTGCCAGCAGCTTAGCGGGGGCGAACACCGGGGAGCTGTTTTTT. Amino acid sequence: CASSLAGANTGELFF.

This clonotype was found many times. The rearrangement joins TRBV11-2 to TRBJ2-1; the match to TRBD2 covers 9 bases. J lost 3 bases, V lost 4 bases, and 4 bases had no gene match. Looked up from germline, CDR1 is SGHAT and CDR2 is FQNNGV. The CDR3 sequence is 15 residues long. The CDR3 reads CASSSLAGVYNEQFF. For the CDR3, the DNA is TGTGCCAGCAGCTCCTTAGCGGGAGTCTACAATGAGCAGTTCTTC.

This clonotype was counted many times. Written as DNA, the CDR3 is TGCAGCGTTGGCCCCTTCGAACTAGCGGGGGGCGGGGGTGAGCAGTTCTTC. Translating it yields CSVGPFELAGGGGEQFF. The chain uses TRBV29-1 and TRBJ2-1; 12 nucleotides line up with TRBD2. Germline V gives CDR1 SQVTM, CDR2 ANQGSEA. Germline trimming cut 4 bases from V and 9 bases from J; bases unmatched to any gene: 16. CDR3 length equals 17 residues.

This clonotype occurred many times. The rearrangement uses TRBV20-1 and TRBJ1-2; no clear D gene. The ends were cut back, 1 base at V and 0 bases at J, with 6 bases in the middle. Germline V CDR1 and CDR2: DFQATT, SNEGSKA (reference sequence). The CDR3 runs to 13 residues. Here the CDR3 DNA reads TGCAGTGCTAGAGCCAGCGCTAACTATGGCTACACCTTC. Translation gives CSARASANYGYTF.

This clonotype was seen many times. In DNA, the CDR3 is TGTGCCAGCAGTTTTGTGGGGGGCACTGAAGCTTTCTTT. Amino acid sequence: CASSFVGGTEAFF. The chain is built from TRBV2 and TRBJ1-1, with D perhaps matching TRBD1 (5 bases). CDR3 length: 13 amino acids. Germline V gene lookup returns CDR1 SNHLY and CDR2 FYNNEI. With 5 bases removed from V and 4 bases from J, the gap between germline ends came to 11 bases.